This T cell receptor beta chain was captured by sequencing in a study of blood T cells in healthy people across ages. Together with a sample-barcoded 5' primer, a J-beta primer mix was included in a second PCR lasting roughly 6 to 12 cycles. From the 5' RACE reads, TCRdb called clonotypes with MiXCR, one entry per CDR3 protein. The sample shows 750,000 to 850,000 distinct CDR3 sequences, just under 25% of them seen only once. Unmatched junction bases numbered 4, after V lost 2 bases and J lost 5 bases. The germline V gene has CDR1 DFQATT and CDR2 SNEGSKA (reference sequence). The CDR3 loop spans 13 amino acids. This clonotype has just a few counts. PBMCs were isolated at a quantity of at least 6.5 million per sample. Separately, the same data were catalogued under a study of T cells of mothers and their children. That paper adds: Regardless of relatedness, pairs show thymic selection shaping TCR recombination output in a similar manner.

The chain recombines TRBV20-1 with TRBJ1-1; 8 bases match TRBD1. The receptor was derived from a boy younger than 18 in good health. Sequencing was done on a sample of blood. The CDR3 nucleotides are TGCAGTGCTAGACAGGGGGCTCGGACTGAAGCTTTCTTT. It codes for CSARQGARTEAFF.